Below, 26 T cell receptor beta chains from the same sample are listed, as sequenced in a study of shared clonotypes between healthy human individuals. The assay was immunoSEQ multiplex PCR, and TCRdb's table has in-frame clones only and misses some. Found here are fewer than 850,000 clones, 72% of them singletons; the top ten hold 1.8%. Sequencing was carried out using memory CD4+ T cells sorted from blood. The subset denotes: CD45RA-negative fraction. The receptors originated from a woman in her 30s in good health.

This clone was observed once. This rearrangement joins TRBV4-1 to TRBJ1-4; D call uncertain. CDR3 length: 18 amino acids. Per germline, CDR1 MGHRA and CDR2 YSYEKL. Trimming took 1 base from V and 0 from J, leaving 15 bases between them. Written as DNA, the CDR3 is TGCGCCAGCAGCCAAGCACCGCCGAGGCAGCCAACTAATGAAAAACTGTTTTTT. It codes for CASSQAPPRQPTNEKLFF.

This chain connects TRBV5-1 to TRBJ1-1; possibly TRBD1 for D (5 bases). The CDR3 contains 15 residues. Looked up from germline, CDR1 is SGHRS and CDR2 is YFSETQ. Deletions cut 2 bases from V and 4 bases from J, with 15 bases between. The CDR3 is CASSFGSRVGTEAFF. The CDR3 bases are TGCGCCAGCAGCTTTGGGAGCAGGGTAGGCACTGAAGCTTTCTTT.

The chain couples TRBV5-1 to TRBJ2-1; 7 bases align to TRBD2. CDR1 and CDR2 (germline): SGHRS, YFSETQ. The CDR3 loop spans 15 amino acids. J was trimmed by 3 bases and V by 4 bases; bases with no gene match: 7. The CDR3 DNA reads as TGCGCCAGCAGCAGGGACTACGGCCTCTACAATGAGCAGTTCTTC. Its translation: CASSRDYGLYNEQFF.

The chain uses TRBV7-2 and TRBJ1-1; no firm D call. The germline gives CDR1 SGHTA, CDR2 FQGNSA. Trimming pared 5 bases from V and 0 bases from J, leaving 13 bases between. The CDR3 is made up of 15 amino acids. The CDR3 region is CASSLSGRMNTEAFF. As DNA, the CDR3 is TGTGCCAGCAGCCTCTCCGGAAGAATGAACACTGAAGCTTTCTTT.

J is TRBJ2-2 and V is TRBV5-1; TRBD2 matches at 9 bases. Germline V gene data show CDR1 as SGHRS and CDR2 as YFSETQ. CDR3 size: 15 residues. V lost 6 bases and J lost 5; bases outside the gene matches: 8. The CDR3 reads CASMLAGLTTGELFF. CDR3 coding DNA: TGCGCCAGCATGCTAGCGGGACTGACAACCGGGGAGCTGTTTTTT.

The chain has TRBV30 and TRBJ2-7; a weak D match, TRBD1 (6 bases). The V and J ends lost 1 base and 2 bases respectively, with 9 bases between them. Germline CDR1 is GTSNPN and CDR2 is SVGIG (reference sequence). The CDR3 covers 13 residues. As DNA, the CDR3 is TGTGCCTGGAGTGAGGGGGTCACCTACGAGCAGTACTTC. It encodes CAWSEGVTYEQYF.

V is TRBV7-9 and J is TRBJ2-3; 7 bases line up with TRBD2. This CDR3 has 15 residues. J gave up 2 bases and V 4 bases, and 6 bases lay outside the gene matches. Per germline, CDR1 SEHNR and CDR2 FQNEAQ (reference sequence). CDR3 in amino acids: CASSSTSRLTDTQYF. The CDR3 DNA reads TGTGCCAGCAGCTCGACTAGCAGGCTCACAGATACGCAGTATTTT.

CDR3 region: CASSFAGVMNEQYF. CDR3 coding DNA: TGTGCCAGCAGCTTTGCGGGAGTAATGAACGAGCAGTACTTC. J is TRBJ2-7 and V is TRBV7-2; 7 bases fit TRBD2. Germline V gene data show CDR1 as SGHTA and CDR2 as FQGNSA. CDR3 length equals 14 residues. The ends lost 3 bases at V and 5 bases at J; junction bases unmatched: 7.

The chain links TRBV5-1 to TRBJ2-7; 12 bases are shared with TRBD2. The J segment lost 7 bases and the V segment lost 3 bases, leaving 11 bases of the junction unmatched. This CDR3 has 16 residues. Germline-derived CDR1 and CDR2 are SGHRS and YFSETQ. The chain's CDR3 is CASSSGTSGFLVEQYF. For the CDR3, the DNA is TGCGCCAGCAGCTCTGGGACTAGCGGGTTCTTAGTTGAGCAGTACTTC.

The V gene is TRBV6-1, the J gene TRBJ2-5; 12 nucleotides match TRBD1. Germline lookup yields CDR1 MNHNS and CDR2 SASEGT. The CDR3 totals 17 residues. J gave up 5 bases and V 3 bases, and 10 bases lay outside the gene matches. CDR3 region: CASSDRDRGPVEETQYF. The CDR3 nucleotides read TGTGCCAGCAGTGACCGGGACAGGGGGCCTGTGGAGGAGACCCAGTACTTC.

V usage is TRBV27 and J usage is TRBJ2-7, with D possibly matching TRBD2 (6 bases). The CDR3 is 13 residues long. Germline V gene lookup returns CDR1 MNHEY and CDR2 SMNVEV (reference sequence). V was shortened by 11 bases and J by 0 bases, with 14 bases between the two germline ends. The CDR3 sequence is CAGQRVSSYEQYF. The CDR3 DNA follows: TGTGCCGGCCAGCGGGTTAGCTCCTACGAGCAGTACTTC.

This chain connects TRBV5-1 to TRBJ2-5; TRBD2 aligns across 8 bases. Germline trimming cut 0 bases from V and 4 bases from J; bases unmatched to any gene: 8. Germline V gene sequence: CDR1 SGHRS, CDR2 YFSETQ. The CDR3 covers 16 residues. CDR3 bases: TGCGCCAGCAGCTTGGCAGGACTAGCTTCGAGAGAGACCCAGTACTTC. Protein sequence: CASSLAGLASRETQYF.

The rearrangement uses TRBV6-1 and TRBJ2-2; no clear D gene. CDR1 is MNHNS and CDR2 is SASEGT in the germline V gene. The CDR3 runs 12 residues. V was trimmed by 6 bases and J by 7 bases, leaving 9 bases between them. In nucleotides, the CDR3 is TGTGCCAGCAGCCTCTGGGGCGGGGAGCTGTTTTTT. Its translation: CASSLWGGELFF.

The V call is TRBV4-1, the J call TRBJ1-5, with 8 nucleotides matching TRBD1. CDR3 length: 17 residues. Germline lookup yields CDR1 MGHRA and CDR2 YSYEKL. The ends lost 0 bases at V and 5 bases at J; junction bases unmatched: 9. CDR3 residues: CASSQDKGRGLHQPQHF. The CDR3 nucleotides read TGCGCCAGCAGCCAAGATAAGGGCAGGGGGCTTCATCAGCCCCAGCATTTT.

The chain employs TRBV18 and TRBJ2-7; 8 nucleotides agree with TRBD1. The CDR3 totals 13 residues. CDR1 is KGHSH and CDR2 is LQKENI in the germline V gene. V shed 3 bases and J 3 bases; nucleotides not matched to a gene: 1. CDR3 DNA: TGTGCCAGCTCACCGACAGGGGACTACGAGCAGTACTTC. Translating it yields CASSPTGDYEQYF.

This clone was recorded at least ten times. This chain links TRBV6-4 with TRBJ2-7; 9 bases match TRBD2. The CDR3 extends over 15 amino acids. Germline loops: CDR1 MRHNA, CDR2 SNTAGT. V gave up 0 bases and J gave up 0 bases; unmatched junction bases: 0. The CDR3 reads CASSDSSGSSYEQYF. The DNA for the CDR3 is TGTGCCAGCAGTGACTCTAGCGGGAGCTCCTACGAGCAGTACTTC.

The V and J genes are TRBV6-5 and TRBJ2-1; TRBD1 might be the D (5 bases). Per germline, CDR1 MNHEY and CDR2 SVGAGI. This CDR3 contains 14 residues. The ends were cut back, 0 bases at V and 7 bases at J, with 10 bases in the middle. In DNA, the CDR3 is TGTGCCAGCAGTTACTCACCAGGGCGAAATGAGCAGTTCTTC. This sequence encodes CASSYSPGRNEQFF.

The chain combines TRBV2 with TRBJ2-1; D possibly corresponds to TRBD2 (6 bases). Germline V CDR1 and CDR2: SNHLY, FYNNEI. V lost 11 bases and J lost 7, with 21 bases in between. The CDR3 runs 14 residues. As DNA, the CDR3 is TGTGCCTGCTCACCGTGGGGGGAAGGAAATGAGCAGTTCTTC. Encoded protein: CACSPWGEGNEQFF.

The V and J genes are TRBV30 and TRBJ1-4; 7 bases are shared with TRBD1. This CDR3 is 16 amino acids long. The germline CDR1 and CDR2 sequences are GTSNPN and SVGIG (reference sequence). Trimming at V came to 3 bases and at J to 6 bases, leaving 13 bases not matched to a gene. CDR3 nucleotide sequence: TGTGCCTGGAGCCGAACAAAGACAGGGACAGATGAAAAACTGTTTTTT. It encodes CAWSRTKTGTDEKLFF.

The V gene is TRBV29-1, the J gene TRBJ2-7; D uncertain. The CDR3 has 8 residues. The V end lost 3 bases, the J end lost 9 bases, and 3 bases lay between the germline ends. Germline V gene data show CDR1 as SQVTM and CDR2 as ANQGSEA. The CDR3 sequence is CSVDVQYF. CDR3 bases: TGCAGCGTTGACGTGCAGTACTTC.

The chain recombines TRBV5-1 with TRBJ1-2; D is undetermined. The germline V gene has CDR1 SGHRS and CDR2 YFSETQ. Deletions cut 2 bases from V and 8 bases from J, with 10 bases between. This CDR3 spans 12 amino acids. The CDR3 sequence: CASSFGEGGYTF. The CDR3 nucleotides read TGCGCCAGCAGCTTCGGTGAGGGAGGCTACACCTTC.

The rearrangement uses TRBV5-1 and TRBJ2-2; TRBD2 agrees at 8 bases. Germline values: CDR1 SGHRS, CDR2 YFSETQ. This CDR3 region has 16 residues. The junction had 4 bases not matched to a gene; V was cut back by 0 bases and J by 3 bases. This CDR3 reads CASSLELADYTGELFF. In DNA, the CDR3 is TGCGCCAGCAGCTTGGAACTAGCGGACTACACCGGGGAGCTGTTTTTT.

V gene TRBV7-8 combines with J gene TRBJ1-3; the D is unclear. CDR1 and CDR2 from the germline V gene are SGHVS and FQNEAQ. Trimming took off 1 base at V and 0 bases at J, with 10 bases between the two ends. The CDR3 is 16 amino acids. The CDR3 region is CASSLVYSGSGNTIYF. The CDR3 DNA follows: TGTGCCAGCAGCTTAGTGTACAGCGGCTCTGGAAACACCATATATTTT.

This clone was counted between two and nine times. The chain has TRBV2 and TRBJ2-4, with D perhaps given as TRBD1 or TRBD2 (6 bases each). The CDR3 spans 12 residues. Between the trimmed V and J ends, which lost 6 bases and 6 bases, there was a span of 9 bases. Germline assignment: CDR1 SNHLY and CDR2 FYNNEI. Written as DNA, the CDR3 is TGTGCCAGCAGAGGGGGGACAAACATTCAGTACTTC. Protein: CASRGGTNIQYF.

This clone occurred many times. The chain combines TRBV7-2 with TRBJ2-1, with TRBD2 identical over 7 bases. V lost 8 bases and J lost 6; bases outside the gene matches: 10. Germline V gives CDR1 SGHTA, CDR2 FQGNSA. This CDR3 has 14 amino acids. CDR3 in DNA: TGTGCCAGCGGAAAGCGGGACTATATCAATGAGCAGTTCTTC. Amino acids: CASGKRDYINEQFF.

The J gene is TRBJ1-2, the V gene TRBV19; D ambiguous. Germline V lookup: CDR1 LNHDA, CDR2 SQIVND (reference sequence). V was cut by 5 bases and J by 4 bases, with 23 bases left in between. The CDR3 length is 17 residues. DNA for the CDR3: TGTGCCAGTAGTTATGCGCAACGTGCGGCCGGTGGCTATGGCTACACCTTC. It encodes CASSYAQRAAGGYGYTF.